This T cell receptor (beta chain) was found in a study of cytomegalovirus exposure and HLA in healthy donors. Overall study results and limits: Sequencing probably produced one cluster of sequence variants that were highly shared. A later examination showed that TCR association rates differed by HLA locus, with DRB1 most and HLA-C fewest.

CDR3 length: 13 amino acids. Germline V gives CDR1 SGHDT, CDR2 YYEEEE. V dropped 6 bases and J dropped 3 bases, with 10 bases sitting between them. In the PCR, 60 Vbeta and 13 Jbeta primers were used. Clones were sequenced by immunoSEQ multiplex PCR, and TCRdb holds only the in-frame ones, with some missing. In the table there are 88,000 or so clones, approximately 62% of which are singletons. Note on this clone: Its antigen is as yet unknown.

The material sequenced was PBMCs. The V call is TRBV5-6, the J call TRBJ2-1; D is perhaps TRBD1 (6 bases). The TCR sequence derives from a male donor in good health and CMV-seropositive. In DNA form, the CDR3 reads TGTGCCAGCAAAGAGGACAGCTACAATGAGCAGTTCTTC. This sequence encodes CASKEDSYNEQFF.